Listed here are 27 T cell receptor beta chains from one sample, sequenced in a study of human T cells and chemical hapten exposure. TCRdb itself ran the RACE reads through MiXCR, one entry per CDR3 protein. The sample contains about 360,000 distinct CDR3 sequences, approximately 4.4% of which appear only once. Time point of the sample: patch test 1, 2 weeks after DPC sensitization. Indicated treatment: therapeutic diphenylcyclopropenone sensitization with weekly scalp DPC. This material consisted of whole blood, taken in connection with sensitization to the hapten diphenylcyclopropenone (DPC). These receptor sequences come from a woman aged 50 to 65 with alopecia areata. Some clones in this sample may be carry-over from other donors' samples.

A few counts support this clonotype. The rearrangement uses TRBV7-9 and TRBJ2-5; 8 bases map to TRBD1. With 6 bases clipped from V and 4 bases from J, the junction kept 4 bases outside the gene matches. From germline, CDR1 is SEHNR and CDR2 FQNEAQ (reference sequence). The CDR3 consists of 13 residues. The CDR3 loop is CASRYDRGETQYF. In DNA, the CDR3 is TGTGCCAGCAGATATGACAGGGGAGAGACCCAGTACTTC.

The chain links TRBV30 to TRBJ2-3, with D unresolved. The germline CDR1 and CDR2 sequences are GTSNPN and SVGIG (reference sequence). CDR3 size: 12 residues. The ends were cut back, 3 bases at V and 2 bases at J, with 6 bases in the middle. The CDR3 nucleotides are TGTGCCTGGAGCCTATACACAGATACGCAGTATTTT. Amino acids: CAWSLYTDTQYF. Full variable domain (outside the CDR3, taken from reference TRBV30 and TRBJ2-3): SQTIHQWPATLVQPVGSPLSLECTVEGTSNPNLYWYRQAAGRGLQLLFYSVGIGQISSEVPQNLSASRPQDRQFILSSKKLLLSDSGFYLCAWSLYTDTQYFGPGTRLTVL.

The CDR3 protein is CASSSDHQGKTQYF. CDR3 bases: TGCGCCAGCAGCTCCGACCACCAAGGGAAGACCCAGTACTTC. The chain carries TRBV5-1 and TRBJ2-5; D unresolved. V was cut by 3 bases and J by 6 bases, with 15 bases left in between. The CDR3 is 14 amino acids. Germline V gene data show CDR1 as SGHRS and CDR2 as YFSETQ.

This clonotype was observed at least ten times. The CDR3 DNA sequence: TGTGCCAGCAGTTACGGGACAGGGGGCAGTTATGGCTACACCTTC. Its translation is CASSYGTGGSYGYTF. The gene calls are TRBV6-5 and TRBJ1-2; TRBD1 agrees at 12 bases. Germline assignment: CDR1 MNHEY and CDR2 SVGAGI. J lost 5 bases, V lost 2 bases, and 3 bases had no gene match. The CDR3 runs 15 residues.

This clonotype occurred a few times. V is TRBV20-1 and J is TRBJ2-7; tentatively, D is TRBD2 (6 bases). Germline V gene data show CDR1 as DFQATT and CDR2 as SNEGSKA (reference sequence). The CDR3 sequence is 12 residues long. The V and J ends lost 0 bases and 7 bases respectively, with 10 bases between them. Here the CDR3 DNA reads TGCAGTGCTAGAGAAGCGGGCAGGGAGCAGTACTTC. It encodes CSAREAGREQYF.

Only a few counts were recorded for this clonotype. This chain uses TRBV5-1 with TRBJ2-5, with a possible D match to TRBD1 (5 bases). The CDR3 is made up of 14 amino acids. CDR1 and CDR2 from the germline V gene are SGHRS and YFSETQ. V was clipped by 4 bases and J by 1 base, with 11 bases between them. CDR3 residues: CASSLRQIQETQYF. The CDR3 coding sequence is TGCGCCAGCAGCCTCCGACAGATCCAAGAGACCCAGTACTTC. Looking up the rest from reference TRBV5-1 and TRBJ2-5 gives the full variable domain: KAGVTQTPRYLIKTRGQQVTLSCSPISGHRSVSWYQQTPGQGLQFLFEYFSETQRNKGNFPGRFSGRQFSNSRSEMNVSTLELGDSALYLCASSLRQIQETQYFGPGTRLLVL.

This clonotype appeared many times. The chain combines TRBV30 with TRBJ2-2; TRBD2 agrees at 10 bases. V was clipped by 4 bases and J by 5 bases; unmatched bases: 19. The length of the CDR3 is 19 residues. Looked up from germline, CDR1 is GTSNPN and CDR2 is SVGIG (reference sequence). CDR3 in amino acids: CAWIRGGWTSGGQTGELFF. The CDR3 nucleotides read TGTGCCTGGATAAGGGGAGGTTGGACTAGCGGAGGGCAAACCGGGGAGCTGTTTTTT.

This clonotype was counted many times. V is TRBV5-1 and J is TRBJ1-3; D gene ambiguous. CDR3 length: 16 amino acids. Germline V gene data show CDR1 as SGHRS and CDR2 as YFSETQ. V lost 0 bases to trimming and J lost 4 bases, with 14 bases between them. This CDR3 is CASSLGVSGAGNTIYF. The DNA of the CDR3 is TGCGCCAGCAGCTTGGGTGTTTCGGGAGCCGGAAACACCATATATTTT.

This clonotype was detected a few times. V usage is TRBV7-2 and J usage is TRBJ2-5, with 8 bases aligning to TRBD2. The germline V gene encodes CDR1 SGHTA and CDR2 FQGNSA. V was clipped by 8 bases and J by 2 bases; unmatched bases: 10. The CDR3 is made up of 15 amino acids. The CDR3 DNA sequence: TGTGCCAGCCTACCTAATTTAGCGGGGCAAGAGACCCAGTACTTC. This encodes CASLPNLAGQETQYF.

This clonotype occurred a few times. The chain has TRBV7-2 and TRBJ2-7; 9 positions agree with TRBD2. Germline lookup yields CDR1 SGHTA and CDR2 FQGNSA. The CDR3 extends over 15 amino acids. The J segment lost 3 bases and the V segment lost 4 bases, leaving 7 bases of the junction unmatched. CDR3 bases: TGTGCCAGCAGCTCCCCGCTAGCGGGACTCTACGAGCAGTACTTC. Amino acids: CASSSPLAGLYEQYF.

The rearrangement joins TRBV20-1 to TRBJ1-1; D ambiguous. V was cut by 2 bases and J by 1 base, with 5 bases left in between. The CDR3 has 12 residues. Looked up from germline, CDR1 is DFQATT and CDR2 is SNEGSKA (reference sequence). DNA of the CDR3: TGCAGTGCTAGACTGGGGAACACTGAAGCTTTCTTT. Amino acids: CSARLGNTEAFF.

This clonotype showed up just a few times. The genes are TRBV10-2 and TRBJ2-2; 11 bases are shared with TRBD2. J was trimmed by 6 bases and V by 2 bases; bases with no gene match: 2. The germline gives CDR1 WSHSY, CDR2 SAAADI. The CDR3 is 15 amino acids. CDR3 in DNA: TGCGCCAGCAGTGAGGTAGCGGGAGGGCCCGGGGAGCTGTTTTTT. Amino acid sequence: CASSEVAGGPGELFF.

This clonotype was detected many times. This chain links TRBV12-3 or TRBV12-4 with TRBJ2-1; TRBD2 agrees at 9 bases. Unmatched junction bases numbered 3, after V lost 3 bases and J lost 6 bases. The CDR3 runs 14 residues. CDR3 in DNA: TGTGCCAGCAGTTTCGGGACTAGCAGCAATGAGCAGTTCTTC. Its protein product is CASSFGTSSNEQFF.

The table lists this clonotype with many counts. This chain links TRBV20-1 with TRBJ2-1, with D unresolved. The germline gives CDR1 DFQATT, CDR2 SNEGSKA (reference sequence). Trimming removed 4 bases at V and 0 bases at J, with 13 bases between. This CDR3 contains 15 residues. CDR3 in amino acids: CSAKLRGRSYNEQFF. In DNA, the CDR3 is TGCAGTGCTAAACTCCGTGGCCGCTCCTACAATGAGCAGTTCTTC.

There are many counts of this clonotype. The rearrangement uses TRBV9 and TRBJ1-1; no reliable D call. The CDR3 spans 14 residues. Germline loops: CDR1 SGDLS, CDR2 YYNGEE. V was trimmed by 0 bases and J by 8 bases, leaving 14 bases between them. The CDR3 protein is CASSVAAGGFEAFF. The CDR3 coding sequence is TGTGCCAGCAGCGTAGCGGCAGGAGGATTCGAAGCTTTCTTT.

Regarding this clonotype: Just one base apart from a much larger clone, this may be a read error. The rearrangement links TRBV19 to TRBJ2-1; the match to TRBD2 covers 11 bases. The germline gives CDR1 LNHDA, CDR2 SQIVND (reference sequence). The CDR3 has 16 amino acids. This CDR3 is CASSSVAGGRYNEQLF. For the CDR3, the DNA is TGTGCCAGTAGTTCGGTAGCGGGAGGGCGCTACAATGAGCAGTTATTC.

This clonotype was detected ten times or more. This sequence joins TRBV24-1 and TRBJ2-3; no clear D gene. The CDR3 runs to 13 residues. Germline loops: CDR1 KGHDR, CDR2 SFDVKD. The V and J ends lost 3 bases and 4 bases respectively, with 7 bases between them. The CDR3 reads CATSDHGPDTQYF. The CDR3 nucleotides read TGTGCCACCAGTGATCACGGGCCAGATACGCAGTATTTT.

This clonotype was seen many times. The gene calls are TRBV12-3 or TRBV12-4 and TRBJ2-3, with 9 bases lining up with TRBD2. With 1 base clipped from V and 2 bases from J, the junction kept 7 bases outside the gene matches. CDR3 length: 17 residues. CDR3: CASSLVLTSGSTDTQYF. The CDR3 DNA reads TGTGCCAGCAGTTTAGTCCTGACTAGCGGTTCCACAGATACGCAGTATTTT.

This clonotype occurred many times. This chain joins TRBV12-3 or TRBV12-4 and TRBJ2-1, with D maybe TRBD2 (5 bases). The CDR3 is 13 amino acids. The V and J ends lost 7 bases and 2 bases respectively, with 9 bases between them. The CDR3, as DNA: TGTGCCAGCATACCCGGGACCTACAATGAGCAGTTCTTC. Its protein is CASIPGTYNEQFF.

This clonotype appeared many times. The J gene is TRBJ1-4, the V gene TRBV7-2; 7 nucleotides align to TRBD1. Per germline, CDR1 SGHTA and CDR2 FQGNSA. V shed 1 base and J 3 bases; nucleotides not matched to a gene: 5. The CDR3 length is 16 residues. CDR3 region: CASSLVTGQPNEKLFF. The CDR3 nucleotides are TGTGCCAGCAGCTTAGTAACGGGACAGCCTAATGAAAAACTGTTTTTT.

This clonotype has just a few counts. The chain carries TRBV27 and TRBJ2-1; TRBD2 matches at 7 bases. J lost 8 bases, V lost 5 bases, and 9 bases had no gene match. Germline V lookup: CDR1 MNHEY, CDR2 SMNVEV (reference sequence). This CDR3 has 14 amino acids. Here the CDR3 DNA reads TGTGCCAGCAGTCGCCTGACTAGCTCAGATGAGCAGTTCTTC. This translates into CASSRLTSSDEQFF.

This clonotype was recorded at least ten times. This chain joins TRBV4-1 and TRBJ1-5; 9 bases align to TRBD1. The CDR3 has 16 amino acids. The germline gives CDR1 MGHRA, CDR2 YSYEKL. With 6 bases clipped from V and 4 bases from J, the junction kept 10 bases outside the gene matches. This CDR3 reads CASSPHSGQGNQPQHF. CDR3 in DNA: TGCGCCAGCAGTCCCCACTCTGGACAGGGGAATCAGCCCCAGCATTTT.

In this sample, this clonotype turned up a few times. The chain couples TRBV5-1 to TRBJ1-6; tentative D call: TRBD1 (6 bases). The CDR3 is made up of 14 amino acids. Trimming took off 1 base at V and 7 bases at J, with 9 bases between the two ends. Germline loops: CDR1 SGHRS, CDR2 YFSETQ. CDR3 bases: TGCGCCAGCAGCTTGTCGGGACAAAATTCACCCCTCCACTTT. Translated: CASSLSGQNSPLHF.

This clonotype occurred many times. This chain joins TRBV28 and TRBJ1-2; D is unclear. V was cut by 3 bases and J by 1 base, with 12 bases left in between. The CDR3 sequence is 15 residues long. Germline V gene sequence: CDR1 MDHEN, CDR2 SYDVKM. The CDR3 reads CASSFPYRGNYGYTF. The CDR3 nucleotides read TGTGCCAGCAGTTTCCCCTATCGTGGTAACTATGGCTACACCTTC.

In its sample, this clonotype was seen a few times. V is TRBV6-1 and J is TRBJ1-1; 10 bases line up with TRBD1. Germline V gene lookup returns CDR1 MNHNS and CDR2 SASEGT. Unmatched junction bases numbered 4, after V lost 4 bases and J lost 2 bases. The CDR3 runs to 15 residues. CDR3 sequence (DNA): TGTGCCAGCAGTGGGAGGGACAGGGGAAACACTGAAGCTTTCTTT. Translating it yields CASSGRDRGNTEAFF.

In its sample, this clonotype was seen many times. The rearrangement joins TRBV24-1 to TRBJ2-1, with TRBD2 matching over 13 bases. After removal of 7 bases from V and 7 bases from J, the junction contained 6 bases not matched to a gene. The CDR3 consists of 15 residues. CDR1 and CDR2 (germline): KGHDR, SFDVKD. CDR3 coding DNA: TGTGCCACCAGCGGGACTAGCGGGATACGAAATGAGCAGTTCTTC. Its translation is CATSGTSGIRNEQFF.

This clonotype has ten or more counts. The chain links TRBV6-2 or TRBV6-3 to TRBJ2-1; tentative D call: TRBD2 (5 bases). The CDR3 is made up of 12 amino acids. With 5 bases removed from V and 10 bases from J, the gap between germline ends came to 12 bases. Germline CDR1 MNHEY, CDR2 SVGEGT. CDR3 in amino acids: CASSRGLSEQFF. In DNA form, the CDR3 reads TGTGCCAGCAGTCGCGGACTTTCGGAGCAGTTCTTC.